The text below deals with one T cell receptor beta chain. Its antigen is currently unknown. Sequencing was performed with immunoSEQ multiplex PCR; in TCRdb, only in-frame clones are kept and a portion is missing. The sample lists around 140,000 clones, roughly 92% occurring once. This specimen comes from a study of T cell responses to AZD1222 COVID-19 vaccine. Study-wide results and caveats: Clonal diversity may have been underestimated in mostly white British donors.

The CDR3 totals 14 residues. Germline loops: CDR1 SNHLY, CDR2 FYNNEI. V was shortened by 4 bases and J by 5 bases, with 14 bases between the two germline ends. The source is an adult in good health. This material consisted of peripheral blood, taken on day 0 of AZD1222 vaccination. The V gene is TRBV2, the J gene TRBJ1-1; D remains ambiguous. The CDR3 sequence: CASSAYRGLTEAFF. In DNA form, the CDR3 reads TGTGCCAGCAGTGCGTACAGAGGTTTAACTGAAGCTTTCTTT.